Shown below are 15 T cell receptor beta chains from a single sample sequenced in a study of cytomegalovirus exposure and HLA in healthy donors. The method was immunoSEQ multiplex PCR; TCRdb's version includes in-frame clones alone and lacks a portion of them. The repertoire has about 130,000 clones, 70% to 85% of them found once; the top ten carry approximately 30%. Sequences were obtained from PBMCs. Every receptor here comes from a man aged 25 to 45 in good health and CMV-seropositive.

J is TRBJ2-7 and V is TRBV7-3; 9 nucleotides match TRBD2. CDR1 is SGHTA, CDR2 FQGTGA, per germline. The trim removed 4 bases at V and 7 bases at J, leaving 5 bases unmatched. The CDR3 is 13 amino acids. CDR3 sequence (DNA): TGTGCCAGCAGCTATAGCGGGAGTTTGGAGCAGTACTTC. It encodes CASSYSGSLEQYF.

The V call is TRBV7-9, the J call TRBJ1-1; tentatively, D is TRBD1 (5 bases). With 7 bases removed from V and 0 bases from J, the gap between germline ends came to 9 bases. From germline, CDR1 is SEHNR and CDR2 FQNEAQ (reference sequence). The CDR3 loop spans 13 amino acids. The CDR3 sequence: CASKGRMNTEAFF. In nucleotides, the CDR3 is TGTGCCAGCAAGGGGCGCATGAACACTGAAGCTTTCTTT.

The rearrangement uses TRBV9 and TRBJ1-1; the D is unclear. Germline CDR1 reads SGDLS; CDR2 reads YYNGEE. V lost 2 bases, J lost 5 bases, and 10 bases lay in between. The CDR3 spans 13 residues. CDR3 residues: CASSVGRWTEAFF. The CDR3 DNA reads as TGTGCCAGCAGCGTGGGCAGGTGGACTGAAGCTTTCTTT.

The table lists this clone with a few counts. The chain combines TRBV19 with TRBJ2-7, with a tentative D call TRBD2 (6 bases). The germline V and J ends were trimmed by 1 base and 2 bases, with 12 bases remaining between them. Germline loops: CDR1 LNHDA, CDR2 SQIVND (reference sequence). This CDR3 has 15 amino acids. The CDR3 DNA reads TGTGCCAGTAGTATAGGCGGGGCAGGAACCTACGAGCAGTACTTC. The encoded protein is CASSIGGAGTYEQYF.

This clone was observed a few times. J is TRBJ2-7 and V is TRBV10-3; 9 positions match TRBD2. Germline assignment: CDR1 ENHRY and CDR2 SYGVKD. Trimming took 7 bases from V and 5 from J; bases not matched to a gene: 9. This CDR3 comprises 14 residues. CDR3 region: CAINWRGGEDEQYF. The CDR3 nucleotides are TGTGCCATCAATTGGCGGGGGGGTGAGGACGAGCAGTACTTC.

The chain combines TRBV5-8 with TRBJ1-1; D is ambiguous. The ends were cut back, 0 bases at V and 8 bases at J, with 11 bases in the middle. Per the germline V gene, CDR1 is SGHTS and CDR2 is YDEGEE. CDR3 length equals 13 residues. DNA for the CDR3: TGTGCCAGCAGCTTGGGGAACGGACTCGAAGCTTTCTTT. Its translation: CASSLGNGLEAFF.

This chain joins TRBV5-1 and TRBJ1-2; 8 bases are a match to TRBD1. This CDR3 has 14 amino acids. Looked up from germline, CDR1 is SGHRS and CDR2 is YFSETQ. J was trimmed by 5 bases and V by 3 bases; bases with no gene match: 6. DNA for the CDR3: TGCGCCAGCAGCTCCGACAGGGGTGAATATGGCTACACCTTC. Translating it yields CASSSDRGEYGYTF.

The rearrangement uses TRBV11-2 and TRBJ2-7, with 8 bases identical to TRBD2. Germline V gene lookup returns CDR1 SGHAT and CDR2 FQNNGV. The V segment lost 5 bases and the J segment 6 bases; nucleotides outside the gene matches: 12. The CDR3 runs to 15 residues. CDR3 loop: CASSPGTGGRVEQYF. Written as DNA, the CDR3 is TGTGCCAGCAGCCCGGGTACGGGAGGGCGGGTCGAGCAGTACTTC. Drawing the rest from reference TRBV11-2 and TRBJ2-7, the complete variable domain is EAGVAQSPRYKIIEKRQSVAFWCNPISGHATLYWYQQILGQGPKLLIQFQNNGVVDDSQLPKDRFSAERLKGVDSTLKIQPAKLEDSAVYLCASSPGTGGRVEQYFGPGTRLTVT.

The chain is built from TRBV7-6 and TRBJ2-1; 7 bases align to TRBD2. Looked up from germline, CDR1 is SGHVS and CDR2 is FNYEAQ. The CDR3 totals 15 residues. Trimming cost V 5 bases and J 7 bases; bases outside gene matches: 11. The CDR3 spells CASSHAAGKLNEQFF. CDR3 DNA sequence: TGTGCCAGCAGCCATGCAGCGGGAAAGCTTAATGAGCAGTTCTTC.

V usage is TRBV5-4 and J usage is TRBJ2-7, with 12 bases fitting TRBD2. With V trimmed by 4 bases and J by 3 bases, 8 bases remained unmatched. In germline, CDR1 is SGHNT, CDR2 YYREEE (reference sequence). This CDR3 is built from 16 residues. CDR3 coding DNA: TGTGCCAGCAGCACCTCGACGGGACTAGCGGGCTACGAGCAGTACTTC. Protein sequence: CASSTSTGLAGYEQYF.

The sample holds one count of this clone. The chain links TRBV7-2 to TRBJ2-7, with 7 nucleotides matching TRBD1. V lost 7 bases and J lost 0; bases outside the gene matches: 9. This CDR3 has 15 residues. Germline assignment: CDR1 SGHTA and CDR2 FQGNSA. As DNA, the CDR3 is TGTGCCAGCACCCAAGACAGGGCCTTCTCCTACGAGCAGTACTTC. It translates to CASTQDRAFSYEQYF.

The J gene is TRBJ2-7, the V gene TRBV11-3; D gene ambiguous. The V end was cut by 4 bases, the J end by 2 bases, with 12 bases between. This CDR3 contains 14 residues. Looked up from germline, CDR1 is SGHNT and CDR2 is YENEEA. The DNA of the CDR3 is TGTGCCAGCAGCTCCTCTATCCATCCCTACGAGCAGTACTTC. Translation gives CASSSSIHPYEQYF.

The J gene is TRBJ1-2, the V gene TRBV6-5, with TRBD1 as a possible D gene (6 bases). Trimming pared 2 bases from V and 7 bases from J, leaving 14 bases between. Germline V gives CDR1 MNHEY, CDR2 SVGAGI. The CDR3 has 14 residues. CDR3 nucleotide sequence: TGTGCCAGCAGTTACCGGGGGGCTGATGGTGGCTACACCTTC. Protein sequence: CASSYRGADGGYTF.

The chain joins TRBV7-9 to TRBJ1-2, with D perhaps matching TRBD1 (5 bases). V gave up 5 bases and J gave up 8 bases, with 15 bases separating them. The CDR3 consists of 13 residues. Germline CDR1 is SEHNR and CDR2 is FQNEAQ (reference sequence). The CDR3 region has the DNA TGTGCCAGCAGCCCCACCGGGGGGAAAGGCTACACCTTC. The encoded protein is CASSPTGGKGYTF.

The chain joins TRBV7-8 to TRBJ1-3; the D gene is possibly TRBD1 (5 bases). CDR3 length: 16 residues. Trimming removed 0 bases from V and 0 bases from J, with 9 bases in between. The V gene's germline CDR1 is SGHVS and CDR2 FQNEAQ. In nucleotides, the CDR3 is TGTGCCAGCAGCTTAGCCGCAGGGTTCTCTGGAAACACCATATATTTT. Translated: CASSLAAGFSGNTIYF.